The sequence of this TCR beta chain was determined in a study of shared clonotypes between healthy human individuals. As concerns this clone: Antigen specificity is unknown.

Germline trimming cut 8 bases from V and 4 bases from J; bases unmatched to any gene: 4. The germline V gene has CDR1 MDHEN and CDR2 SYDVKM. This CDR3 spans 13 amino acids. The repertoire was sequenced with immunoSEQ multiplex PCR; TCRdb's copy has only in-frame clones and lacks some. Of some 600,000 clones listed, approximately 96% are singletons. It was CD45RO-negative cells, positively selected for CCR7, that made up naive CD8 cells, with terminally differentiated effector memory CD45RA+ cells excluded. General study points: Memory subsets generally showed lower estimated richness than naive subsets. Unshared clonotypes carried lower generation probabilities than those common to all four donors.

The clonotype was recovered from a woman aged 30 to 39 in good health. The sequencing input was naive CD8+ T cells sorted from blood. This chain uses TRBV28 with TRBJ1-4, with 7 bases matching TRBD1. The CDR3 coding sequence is TGTGCCAGCTTACAGGGGCTTAATGAAAAACTGTTTTTT. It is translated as CASLQGLNEKLFF.